A selection of T cell receptor beta chains follows, all from one sample in a study of blood T cell repertoires in COVID-19. TCRdb's copy holds only in-frame clones and misses some; the assay was immunoSEQ multiplex PCR. The sample has around 270,000 clones; about nine tenths are singletons. Sequences were obtained from peripheral blood. The receptor set was obtained from a man between 60 and 75 years old who had recovered from COVID-19. Both conserved end residues are part of each CDR3. The D gene is left open where the match is weak. Rows give clone size only sometimes, using once, few, many, or a class for an expanded clone.

abundance	v_gene	d_gene	j_gene	CDR3nt	CDR3aa
NA	TRBV10-3	TRBD1	TRBJ1-6	TGTGCCATCAGGACCGGGACAGTGAGTTCACCCCTCCACTTT	CAIRTGTVSSPLHF
NA	TRBV3-1/TRBV3-2	NA	TRBJ1-2	TGTGCCAGCAGCCATTATCAACAGGAGAATGGCTACACCTTC	CASSHYQQENGYTF
NA	TRBV9	NA	TRBJ1-4	TGTGCCAGCAGCGCATGGGGCAGCGAAAATGAAAAACTGTTTTTT	CASSAWGSENEKLFF
NA	TRBV3-1/TRBV3-2	TRBD2	TRBJ2-3	TGTGCCAGCAGCCAAAGGGGCGGGGGGGCGCGGGATACGCAGTATTTT	CASSQRGGGARDTQYF
NA	TRBV12-3/TRBV12-4	NA	TRBJ2-7	TGTGCCAGCAGTACAGTACCTCCCTACGAGCAGTACTTC	CASSTVPPYEQYF
NA	TRBV9	TRBD2	TRBJ2-7	TGTGCCAGCAGCGGACCTCAAGCGGGGGGGCACAACGAGCAGTACTTC	CASSGPQAGGHNEQYF
NA	TRBV10-2	NA	TRBJ1-3	TGCGCCAGCAGTCTCGGCAGCCAGCCGGGAGGAAACACCATATATTTT	CASSLGSQPGGNTIYF
NA	TRBV11-2	NA	TRBJ1-1	TGTGCCAGCAGCTCCAAAGGGGGATGGGAAGCTTTCTTT	CASSSKGGWEAFF
NA	TRBV14	TRBD1	TRBJ2-7	TGTGCCAGCAGCCAAGGAAGGACAGGGCTCTACGAGCAGTACTTC	CASSQGRTGLYEQYF
NA	TRBV18	TRBD1	TRBJ2-7	TGTGCCAGCTCACCGGGACAGGGGCTTTTCTACGAGCAGTACTTC	CASSPGQGLFYEQYF
NA	TRBV28	NA	TRBJ1-2	TGTGCCAGCAGCGAGCTGGCGGGAACGGGTGGCTACACCTTC	CASSELAGTGGYTF
NA	TRBV3-1/TRBV3-2	NA	TRBJ1-2	TGTGCCAGCAGCCTCTTATCAGCGGCAGCCGGCGGCTACACCTTC	CASSLLSAAAGGYTF
NA	TRBV5-4	TRBD2	TRBJ2-2	TGTGCCACCAGCAGCGGGGATAACACCGGGGAGCTGTTTTTT	CATSSGDNTGELFF
NA	TRBV4-1	NA	TRBJ2-6	TGCGCCAGCAGCCAAGGGACGGTCGGGAGCTCTGGGGCCAACGTCCTGACTTTC	CASSQGTVGSSGANVLTF
NA	TRBV19	NA	TRBJ1-2	TGTGCCAGTAGTATCTCCCATACTTCTGATGGCTACACCTTC	CASSISHTSDGYTF
NA	TRBV2	NA	TRBJ1-5	TGTGCCAGCACCCGGGGGGGGGTGGGGTTTAATAGCAATCAGCCCCAGCATTTT	CASTRGGVGFNSNQPQHF
many	TRBV14	TRBD2	TRBJ2-7	TGTGCCAGCAGCCGGACTAGCGGGGGGTCCTACGAGCAGTACTTC	CASSRTSGGSYEQYF
NA	TRBV14	NA	TRBJ2-7	TGTGCCAGCAGCGAGCGACAGGCGCCGCCCTACGAGCAGTACTTC	CASSERQAPPYEQYF
NA	TRBV15	NA	TRBJ2-3	TGTGCCACCAGCAGAGAAGGACAGCGCACAGATACGCAGTATTTT	CATSREGQRTDTQYF
NA	TRBV6-5	NA	TRBJ2-1	TGTGCCAGCAAGCAAAACAGGGACAATGAGCAGTTCTTC	CASKQNRDNEQFF
NA	TRBV19	TRBD2	TRBJ2-1	TGTGCCAGTAGTAGTCCGGGGGGGACTTACAATGAGCAGTTCTTC	CASSSPGGTYNEQFF
NA	TRBV19	NA	TRBJ1-5	TGTGCCACCACAGGGACAACCAATCAGCCCCAGCATTTT	CATTGTTNQPQHF
NA	TRBV5-1	TRBD1	TRBJ1-1	TGCGCCAGCAGCCACAAGATTACAGGGGAGAACACTGAAGCTTTCTTT	CASSHKITGENTEAFF
NA	TRBV3-1/TRBV3-2	NA	TRBJ1-5	TGTGCCAGCAGCCAAGAGTCCCCCCCCCGGGGACCCCAGCATTTT	CASSQESPPRGPQHF
NA	TRBV6-2/TRBV6-3	NA	TRBJ2-7	TGTGCCAGCAGTTACGTCAGAACCTACGAGCAGTACTTC	CASSYVRTYEQYF
NA	TRBV3-1/TRBV3-2	TRBD2	TRBJ2-7	TGTGCCAGCAGCCAAGTGGGGGGACTAGCCTACGAGCAGTACTTC	CASSQVGGLAYEQYF
NA	TRBV4-2	TRBD1	TRBJ2-5	TGTGCCAGCAGCCAGGCCCTCGGACAGGGGAGGGGGACCCAGTACTTC	CASSQALGQGRGTQYF
NA	TRBV6-6	TRBD1	TRBJ2-3	TGTGCCAGCAGAGTGACAGGGGGGGATACGCAGTATTTT	CASRVTGGDTQYF
few	TRBV19	NA	TRBJ1-1	TGTGCCAGTGGTCGCGGGGGGGGCACTGAAGCTTTCTTT	CASGRGGGTEAFF
NA	TRBV10-1	NA	TRBJ1-2	TGCGGCTGGAGGGACTATGGCTACACCTTC	CGWRDYGYTF
NA	TRBV30	TRBD1	TRBJ2-6	TGTGCCTGGACAGGGGGCTCTGGGGCCAACGTCCTGACTTTC	CAWTGGSGANVLTF
NA	TRBV19	NA	TRBJ1-5	TGTGCCAGTAGTATAACAGGGTTCAATCAGCCCCAGCATTTT	CASSITGFNQPQHF
NA	TRBV2	NA	TRBJ2-7	TGTGCCAGCATTTCCGAGGGTCTACCCTACGAGCAGTACTTC	CASISEGLPYEQYF
once	TRBV10-3	TRBD1	TRBJ1-6	TGTGCCATCAGTAACCCGACAGGGAATTCACCCCTCCACTTT	CAISNPTGNSPLHF
NA	TRBV19	NA	TRBJ1-4	TGTGCCAGGCAGGGGTCTAATGAAAAACTGTTTTTT	CARQGSNEKLFF
NA	TRBV20-1	NA	TRBJ2-7	TGCAGTGCTAGAGATCAGCGCGAGCAGTACTTC	CSARDQREQYF
NA	TRBV27	TRBD1	TRBJ1-2	TGTGCCAGCAGTAGGGACAGGGCCTACTATGGCTACACCTTC	CASSRDRAYYGYTF
NA	TRBV7-6	TRBD1	TRBJ2-1	TGTGCCAGCAGCTTAGTAGGGGGACAGGGGGGATCTTACAATGAGCAGTTCTTC	CASSLVGGQGGSYNEQFF
NA	TRBV7-7	TRBD1	TRBJ2-2	TGTGCTAGCAGCTTAGCCCTGACAGGGGCGGGCGGGGAGCTGTTTTTT	CASSLALTGAGGELFF